This TCR beta chain derives from a study of T cells in narcolepsy. Method: immunoSEQ multiplex PCR; TCRdb's copy keeps in-frame clones and lacks some. The profile shows approximately 24,000 clones, roughly 80% of them singletons. The sequence came from a human donor with narcolepsy. Input material: CD45RA- memory CD4+ T cells from PBMCs.

CDR3 protein: CASSAQGSGNTIYF. For the CDR3, the DNA is TGTGCCAGCAGCGCCCAAGGCTCTGGAAACACCATATATTTT. J is TRBJ1-3 and V is TRBV5-6; D is ambiguous. Germline CDR1 and CDR2: SGHDT and YYEEEE. The CDR3 totals 14 residues. Trimming left V 4 bases short and J 0 bases short, with 8 bases between.